This T cell receptor (beta chain) was sequenced during a study of shared clonotypes between healthy human individuals. Study at large: CD4 naive and CD4 memory each took three plates per donor, while CD8 naive took two and CD8 memory one. Study-wide results and limits: Sampling covered nothing but blood. Tissue TCR repertoires likely differ from those found in blood.

Healthy and HIV-negative, the adult donors had no recent acute infections or vaccinations. As for this clone: What it binds is not known.

CDR1 SEHNR and CDR2 FQNEAQ come from the germline V gene (reference sequence). V was shortened by 2 bases and J by 5 bases, with 12 bases between the two germline ends. The CDR3 length is 14 residues. In the original processing: Because ImmunoSEQ provided only junction sequences with no quality scores, the filtering differed. Using immunoSEQ multiplex PCR, the repertoire was profiled, and TCRdb retains in-frame clones only, with some absent. The DNA was the basis for D and trimming; V, J and clone size are from that table. The sample carries approximately 2,000,000 clones, around 93% recorded once. Sequenced input: naive CD4+ T cells from PBMCs. Subset denoted: CD45RA+ positively selected. The chain joins TRBV7-9 to TRBJ1-1, with D possibly TRBD1 on 5 matching bases. The clonotype was recovered from a man aged 18 to 29 in good health. Some clones in this sample may be carry-over from other donors' samples. The CDR3 loop is CASSLSRGGTEAFF. CDR3 nucleotide sequence: TGTGCCAGCAGCTTAAGTAGGGGCGGAACTGAAGCTTTCTTT.